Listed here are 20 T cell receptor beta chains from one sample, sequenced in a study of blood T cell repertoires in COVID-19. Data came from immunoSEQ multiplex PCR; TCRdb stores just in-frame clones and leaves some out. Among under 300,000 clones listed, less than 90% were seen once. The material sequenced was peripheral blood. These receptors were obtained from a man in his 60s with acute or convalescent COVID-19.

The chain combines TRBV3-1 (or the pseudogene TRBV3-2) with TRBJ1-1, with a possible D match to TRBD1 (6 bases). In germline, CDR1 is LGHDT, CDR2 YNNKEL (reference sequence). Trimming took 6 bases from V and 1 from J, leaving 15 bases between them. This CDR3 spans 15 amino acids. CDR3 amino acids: CASRNRGGRNTEAFF. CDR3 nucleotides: TGTGCCAGCAGGAACCGAGGGGGACGGAACACTGAAGCTTTCTTT.

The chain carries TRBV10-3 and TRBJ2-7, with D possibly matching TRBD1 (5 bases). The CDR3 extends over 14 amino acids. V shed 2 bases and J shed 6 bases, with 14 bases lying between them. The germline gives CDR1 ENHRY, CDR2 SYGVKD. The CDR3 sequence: CAISEGRGMGEQYF. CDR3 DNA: TGTGCCATCAGTGAGGGAAGGGGAATGGGCGAGCAGTACTTC.

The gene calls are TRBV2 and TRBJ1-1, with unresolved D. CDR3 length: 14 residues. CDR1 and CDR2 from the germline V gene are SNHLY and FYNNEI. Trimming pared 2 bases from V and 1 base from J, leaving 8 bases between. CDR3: CASSEIPGNTEAFF. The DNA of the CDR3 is TGTGCCAGCAGTGAAATCCCCGGGAACACTGAAGCTTTCTTT.

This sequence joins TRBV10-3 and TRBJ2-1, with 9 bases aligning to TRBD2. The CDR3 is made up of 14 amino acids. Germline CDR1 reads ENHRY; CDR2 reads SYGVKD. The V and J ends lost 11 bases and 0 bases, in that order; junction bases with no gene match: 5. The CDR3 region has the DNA TGTGCCGCATCTAGCGGGAACTCCTACAATGAGCAGTTCTTC. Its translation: CAASSGNSYNEQFF.

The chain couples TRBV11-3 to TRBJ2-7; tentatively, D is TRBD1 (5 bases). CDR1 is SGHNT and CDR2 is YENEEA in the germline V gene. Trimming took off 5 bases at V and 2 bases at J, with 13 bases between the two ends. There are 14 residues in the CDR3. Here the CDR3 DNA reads TGTGCCAGCAGCCTTACGGACATAGCCTACGAGCAGTACTTC. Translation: CASSLTDIAYEQYF.

The CDR3 loop is CASSQEAGRADTQYF. CDR3 bases: TGCGCCAGCAGCCAAGAGGCGGGACGGGCAGATACGCAGTATTTT. V is TRBV4-1 and J is TRBJ2-3; a weak D match, TRBD2 (6 bases). This CDR3 has 15 amino acids. Per germline, CDR1 MGHRA and CDR2 YSYEKL. The V gene lost 0 bases and the J gene lost 4 bases, with 11 bases spanning the gap.

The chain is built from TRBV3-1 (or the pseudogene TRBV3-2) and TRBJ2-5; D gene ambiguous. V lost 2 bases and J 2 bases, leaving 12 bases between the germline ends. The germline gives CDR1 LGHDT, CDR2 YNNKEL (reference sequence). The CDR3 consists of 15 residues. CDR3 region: CASSQIPGRQETQYF. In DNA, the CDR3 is TGTGCCAGCAGCCAAATTCCGGGTCGGCAAGAGACCCAGTACTTC.

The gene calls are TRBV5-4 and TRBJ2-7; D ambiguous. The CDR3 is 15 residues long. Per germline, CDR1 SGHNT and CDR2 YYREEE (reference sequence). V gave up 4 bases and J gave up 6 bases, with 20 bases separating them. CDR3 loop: CASSERTGSYSEQYF. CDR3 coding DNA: TGTGCCAGCAGCGAGCGCACCGGGTCATACTCCGAGCAGTACTTC.

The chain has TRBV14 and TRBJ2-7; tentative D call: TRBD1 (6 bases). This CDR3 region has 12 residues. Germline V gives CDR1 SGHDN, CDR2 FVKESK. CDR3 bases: TGTCCTGTAGGGGGTTTTCGGTACGAGCAGTACTTC. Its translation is CPVGGFRYEQYF.

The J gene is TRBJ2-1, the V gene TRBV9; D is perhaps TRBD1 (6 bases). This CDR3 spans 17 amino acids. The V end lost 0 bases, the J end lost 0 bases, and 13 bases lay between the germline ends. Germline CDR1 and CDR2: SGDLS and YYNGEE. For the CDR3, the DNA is TGTGCCAGCAGCGTAGACCCTCCGGGACACTCCTACAATGAGCAGTTCTTC. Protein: CASSVDPPGHSYNEQFF.

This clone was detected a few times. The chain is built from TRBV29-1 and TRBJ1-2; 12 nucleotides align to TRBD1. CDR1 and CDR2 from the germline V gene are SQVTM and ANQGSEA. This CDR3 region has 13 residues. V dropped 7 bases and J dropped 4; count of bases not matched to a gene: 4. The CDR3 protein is CSAGTGGFYGYTF. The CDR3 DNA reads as TGCAGCGCCGGGACAGGGGGCTTCTATGGCTACACCTTC.

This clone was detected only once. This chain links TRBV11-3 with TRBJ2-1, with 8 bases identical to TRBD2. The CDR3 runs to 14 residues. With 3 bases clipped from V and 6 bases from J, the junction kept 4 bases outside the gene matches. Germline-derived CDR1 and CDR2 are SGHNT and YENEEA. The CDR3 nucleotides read TGTGCCAGCAGCTTCATAGCGGGGAGCAATGAGCAGTTCTTC. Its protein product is CASSFIAGSNEQFF.

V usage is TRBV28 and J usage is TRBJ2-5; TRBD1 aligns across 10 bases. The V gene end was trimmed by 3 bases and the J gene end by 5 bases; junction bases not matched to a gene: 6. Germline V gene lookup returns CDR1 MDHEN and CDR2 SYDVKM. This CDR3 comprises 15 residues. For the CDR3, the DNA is TGTGCCAGCAGTTTTCCGGGACAGGGGACCGAGACCCAGTACTTC. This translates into CASSFPGQGTETQYF.

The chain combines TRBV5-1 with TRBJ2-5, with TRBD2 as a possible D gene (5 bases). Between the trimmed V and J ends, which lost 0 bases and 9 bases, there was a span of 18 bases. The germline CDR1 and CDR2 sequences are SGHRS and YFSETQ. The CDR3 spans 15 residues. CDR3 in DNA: TGCGCCAGCAGCTTGGGAGTAGCGAGGAATGGGGCCCAGTACTTC. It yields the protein CASSLGVARNGAQYF.

The CDR3 DNA is TGTGCCAGCCTACCTCCTTGGGGAGCGGGAGTTGAGTATTCCGAGCAGTACTTC. Translated, it gives CASLPPWGAGVEYSEQYF. The V and J genes are TRBV28 and TRBJ2-7, with TRBD2 identical over 8 bases. The junction had 24 bases not matched to a gene; V was cut back by 8 bases and J by 6 bases. CDR1 MDHEN and CDR2 SYDVKM come from the germline V gene. CDR3 size: 18 residues. The entire variable domain, with the rest obtained from reference TRBV28 and TRBJ2-7, is as follows: DVKVTQSSRYLVKRTGEKVFLECVQDMDHENMFWYRQDPGLGLRLIYFSYDVKMKEKGDIPEGYSVSREKKERFSLILESASTNQTSMYLCASLPPWGAGVEYSEQYFGPGTRLTVT.

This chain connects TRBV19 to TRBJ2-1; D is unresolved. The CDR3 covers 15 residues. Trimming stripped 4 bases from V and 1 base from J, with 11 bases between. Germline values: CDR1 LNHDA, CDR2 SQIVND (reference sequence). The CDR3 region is CASSNPLSSYNEQFF. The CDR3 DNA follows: TGTGCCAGTAGTAATCCCCTCTCTTCCTACAATGAGCAGTTCTTC.

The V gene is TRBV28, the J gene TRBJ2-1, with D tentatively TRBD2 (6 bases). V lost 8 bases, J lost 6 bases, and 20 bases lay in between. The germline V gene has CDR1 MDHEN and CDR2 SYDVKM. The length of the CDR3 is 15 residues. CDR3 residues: CASVPRGRTLNEQFF. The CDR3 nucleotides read TGTGCCAGCGTCCCCCGGGGGAGAACGCTCAATGAGCAGTTCTTC.

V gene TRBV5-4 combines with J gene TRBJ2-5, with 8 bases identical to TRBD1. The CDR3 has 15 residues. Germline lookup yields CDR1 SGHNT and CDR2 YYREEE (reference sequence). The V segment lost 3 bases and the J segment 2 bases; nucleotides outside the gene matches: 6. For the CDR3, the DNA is TGTGCCAGCAGCTCTCCACAGGGGGGACAAGAGACCCAGTACTTC. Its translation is CASSSPQGGQETQYF. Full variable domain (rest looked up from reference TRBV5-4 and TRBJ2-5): ETGVTQSPTHLIKTRGQQVTLRCSSQSGHNTVSWYQQALGQGPQFIFQYYREEENGRGNFPPRFSGLQFPNYSSELNVNALELDDSALYLCASSSPQGGQETQYFGPGTRLLVL.

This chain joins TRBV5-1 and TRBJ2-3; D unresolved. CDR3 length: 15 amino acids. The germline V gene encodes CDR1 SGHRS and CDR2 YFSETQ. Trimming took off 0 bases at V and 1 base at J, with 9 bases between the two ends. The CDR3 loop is CASSLAGWGTDTQYF. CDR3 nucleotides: TGCGCCAGCAGCTTGGCGGGTTGGGGCACAGATACGCAGTATTTT.

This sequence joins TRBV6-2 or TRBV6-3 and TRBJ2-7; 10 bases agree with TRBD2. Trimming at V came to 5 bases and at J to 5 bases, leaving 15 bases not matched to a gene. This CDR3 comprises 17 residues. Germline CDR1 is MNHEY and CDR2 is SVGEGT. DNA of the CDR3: TGTGCCAGCAGTCCCCTCCTAGTAGCGGGAGGTATCAACGAGCAGTACTTC. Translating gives CASSPLLVAGGINEQYF.